This T cell receptor (beta chain) was sequenced in a study of early T cells in non-severe SARS-CoV-2 infection. At least ten counts were recorded for this clonotype. TCRdb analysed the 5' RACE reads with MiXCR anew, one entry per CDR3 protein. The sample holds approximately 32,000 distinct CDR3 sequences; roughly 4.2% are singletons and the top ten take approximately 6.3%. The V gene lost 4 bases and the J gene lost 1 base, with 9 bases spanning the gap. Germline CDR1 reads SGHVS; CDR2 reads FQNEAQ. There are 14 residues in the CDR3. Sequenced input: whole blood. The chain links TRBV7-8 to TRBJ2-3, with D possibly being TRBD1 (5 bases). The receptor's source is an adult who was a healthcare worker with PCR-confirmed SARS-CoV-2 infection or an uninfected control (not recorded which). CDR3 residues: CASSSMTGTDTQYF. The CDR3 region has the DNA TGTGCCAGCAGCTCTATGACAGGCACAGATACGCAGTATTTT.